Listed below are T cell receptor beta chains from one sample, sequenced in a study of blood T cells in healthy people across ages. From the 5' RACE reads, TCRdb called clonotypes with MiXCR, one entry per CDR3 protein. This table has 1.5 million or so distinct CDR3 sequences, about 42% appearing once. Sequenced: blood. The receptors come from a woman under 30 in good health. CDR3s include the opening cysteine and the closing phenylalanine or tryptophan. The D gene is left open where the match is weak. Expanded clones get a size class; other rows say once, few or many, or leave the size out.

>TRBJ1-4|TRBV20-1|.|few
TGCAGTGCTAGAGATGCGTGGGGAGATAATGAAAAACTGTTTTTT
CSARDAWGDNEKLFF
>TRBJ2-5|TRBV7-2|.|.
TGTGCCAGCAGCTTATCTACGGGGATGGAGACCCAGTACTTC
CASSLSTGMETQYF
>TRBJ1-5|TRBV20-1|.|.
TGCAGTGCTAATGTGGTTAATCAGCCCCAGCATTTT
CSANVVNQPQHF
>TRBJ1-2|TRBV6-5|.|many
TGTGCCAGCTTTAGGGCGGCAGCCGCTAACTATGGCTACACCTTC
CASFRAAAANYGYTF
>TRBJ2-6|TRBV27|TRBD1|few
TGTGCCAGCAGTGGACAGGGTAAGAGAGGGGCCAACGTCCTGACTTTC
CASSGQGKRGANVLTF
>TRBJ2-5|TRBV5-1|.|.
TGCGCCAGCAGCCCCACCGGGGCAGGCCCATACGGGCAGTACTTC
CASSPTGAGPYGQYF
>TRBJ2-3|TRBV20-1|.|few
TGCAGTGCTAGAGAGGGACCCGAGGGAGATACGCAGTATTTT
CSAREGPEGDTQYF
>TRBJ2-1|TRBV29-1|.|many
TGCAGCGTTGCCTATGAGCAGTTCTTC
CSVAYEQFF
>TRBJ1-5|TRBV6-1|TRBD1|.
TGTGCCAGCAGTGAGGTGACAGGGGTAAGGCAGCCCCAGCATTTT
CASSEVTGVRQPQHF
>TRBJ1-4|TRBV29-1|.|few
TGCAGCGTTGGGGGCGGTGAAAAACTGTTTTTT
CSVGGGEKLFF
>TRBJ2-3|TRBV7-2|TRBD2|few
TGTGCCAGCAGCAAAAGACTAGCGTCCATGCCAGATACGCAGTATTTT
CASSKRLASMPDTQYF
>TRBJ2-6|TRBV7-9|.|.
TGTGCCAGCAAGATCTCTGGGGCCAACGTCCTGACTTTC
CASKISGANVLTF
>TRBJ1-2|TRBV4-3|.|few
TGCGCCAGCAACGATCGCCCAGCAATCTATGGCTACACCTTC
CASNDRPAIYGYTF
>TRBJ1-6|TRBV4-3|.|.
TGCGCCAGCAGCCCAAGAGGCTCTGGTCTCAATTCACCCCTCCACTTT
CASSPRGSGLNSPLHF
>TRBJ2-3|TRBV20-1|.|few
TGCAGTGCTAGAGGACGGGCTAGCACAGATACGCAGTATTTT
CSARGRASTDTQYF
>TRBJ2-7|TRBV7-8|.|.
TGTGCCAGCAGCCAACTTAAGATCGCGGGGCACAATGAGCAGTACTTC
CASSQLKIAGHNEQYF
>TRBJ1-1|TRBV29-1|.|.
TGCAGCGTTGTCAGGAAATTGAACACTGAAGCTTTCTTT
CSVVRKLNTEAFF
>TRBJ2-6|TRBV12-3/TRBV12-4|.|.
TGTGCCAGCAGCCAAGGGGGGGGCTCTGGGGCCAACGTCCTGACTTTC
CASSQGGGSGANVLTF
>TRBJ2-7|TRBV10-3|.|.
TGTGCCATCAGTGAGTGGTCTGACTCCTACAATGAGCAGTACTTC
CAISEWSDSYNEQYF
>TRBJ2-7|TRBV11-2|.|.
TGTGCCAGCAGCTTATGGGGGACTTCTAGCTCCTACGAGCAGTACTTC
CASSLWGTSSSYEQYF
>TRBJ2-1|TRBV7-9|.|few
TGTGCCAGCGGACAACGGGACTCTCCTTACAATGAGCAGTTCTTC
CASGQRDSPYNEQFF
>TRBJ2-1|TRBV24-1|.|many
TGTGCCACCAGTGATTTGAAGAGGCCGGACGGTGAGCAGTTCTTC
CATSDLKRPDGEQFF
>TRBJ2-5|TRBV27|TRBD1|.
TGTGCCAGCAGTTTCGACAGGGAAGGAGGCAATGAGCAGTACTTC
CASSFDREGGNEQYF
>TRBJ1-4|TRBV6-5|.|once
TGTGCCAGCAGTTCGCAAACAGGGTCAACTAATGAAAAACTGTTTTTT
CASSSQTGSTNEKLFF
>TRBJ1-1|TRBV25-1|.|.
TGTGCCAGCAGGCGGGAGGGTCCCATGAACACTGAAGCTTTCTTT
CASRREGPMNTEAFF
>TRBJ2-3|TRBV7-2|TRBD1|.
TGTGCCAGCAGTAACAGGGGGCGGGTAGATACGCAGTATTTT
CASSNRGRVDTQYF
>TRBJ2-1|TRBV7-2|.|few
TGTGCCAGCAGCTTACGGGCTAGCGTGTCCTACAATGAGCAGTTCTTC
CASSLRASVSYNEQFF
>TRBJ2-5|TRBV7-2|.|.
TGTGCCAGCAGCTCGAAGGTGGCAGGGACCAATGAGCAGTACTTC
CASSSKVAGTNEQYF
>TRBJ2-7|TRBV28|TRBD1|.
TGTGCCAGCAGGGGACAGGCCCCCTACGAGCAGTACTTC
CASRGQAPYEQYF
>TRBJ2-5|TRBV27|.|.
TGTGCCGCCGGATTAGTGGAGACCCAGTACTTC
CAAGLVETQYF
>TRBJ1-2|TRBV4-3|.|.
TGCGCCAGCAGCCAAGGCCAACGGAGTGGCTACACCTTC
CASSQGQRSGYTF
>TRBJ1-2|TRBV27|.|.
TGTGCCAGCAGTTTCACGGTCACCCTAGTGGATGGCTACACCTTC
CASSFTVTLVDGYTF
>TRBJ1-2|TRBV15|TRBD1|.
TGTGCCACCAGCAACTCAGGGGGAAATGGCTACACCTTC
CATSNSGGNGYTF
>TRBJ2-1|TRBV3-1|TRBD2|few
TGTGCCAGCAGTACCCTAGCGGGAGGGCCCTTGCATGAGCAGTTCTTC
CASSTLAGGPLHEQFF
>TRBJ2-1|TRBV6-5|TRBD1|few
TGTGCCAGCAGCTCGGGACAGGGTATAGGTGAGCAGTTCTTC
CASSSGQGIGEQFF
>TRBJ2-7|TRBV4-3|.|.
TGCACCAGCAGCCAGGGGACATTCTCCTACGAGCAGTACTTC
CTSSQGTFSYEQYF
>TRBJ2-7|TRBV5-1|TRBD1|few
TGCGCCAGCAGCTTATCCCCGGGACAGGGCTCCTACGAGCAGTACTTC
CASSLSPGQGSYEQYF
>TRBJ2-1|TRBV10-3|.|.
TGTGCCATCAGTGAGATGGCCAATGAGCAGTTCTTC
CAISEMANEQFF
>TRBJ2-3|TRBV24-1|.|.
TGTGCCAGTGGTCGTAACACAGATACGCAGTATTTT
CASGRNTDTQYF
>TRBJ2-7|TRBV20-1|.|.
TGCAGTGCTAGAAGTTGGCGTCGACAGGCGGGAGCCTACGAGCAGTACTTC
CSARSWRRQAGAYEQYF
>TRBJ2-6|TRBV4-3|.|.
TGCGCCAGCAGTCAAGTTGCGGACTCTGGGGCCAACGTCCTGACTTTC
CASSQVADSGANVLTF
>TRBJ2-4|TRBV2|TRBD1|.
TGTGCCAGCAGCGACAGGGATAGCATTCAGTACTTC
CASSDRDSIQYF
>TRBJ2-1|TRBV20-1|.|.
TGCAGTGCTAGAGCCTGGATAGCCACCTACAATGAGCAGTTCTTC
CSARAWIATYNEQFF
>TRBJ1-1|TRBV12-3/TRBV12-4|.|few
TGTGCCAGCAGCAGGGCAGCTGAAGCTTTCTTT
CASSRAAEAFF
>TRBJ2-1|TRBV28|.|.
TGTGCCAGCAGACTTGTAGGATCCTACAATGAGCAGTTCTTC
CASRLVGSYNEQFF
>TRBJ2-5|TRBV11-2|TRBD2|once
TGTGCCAGCAGCTTAGGTGAAATAGCGGGAGGGGGGGACAATGAGCAGTACTTC
CASSLGEIAGGGDNEQYF
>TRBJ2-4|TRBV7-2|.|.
TGTGCCAGCAGCTTTCTTAGCGGTGGAAACATTCAGTACTTC
CASSFLSGGNIQYF
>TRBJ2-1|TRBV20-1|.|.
TGCAGTGCTAGAGCTCCCGGCGCCTACAATGAGCAGTTCTTC
CSARAPGAYNEQFF
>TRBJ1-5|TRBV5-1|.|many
TGCGCCAGCAGCTTTGATCTAAATCAGCCCCAGCATTTT
CASSFDLNQPQHF
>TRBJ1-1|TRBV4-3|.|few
TGCGCCAGCAGCCACCCCGGGACCCCCATGGGAGCTTTCTTT
CASSHPGTPMGAFF
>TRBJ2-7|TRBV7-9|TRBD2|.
TGTGCCAGCAGCTCAATTAATAGCGGGAGCGGCAACGAGCAGTACTTC
CASSSINSGSGNEQYF
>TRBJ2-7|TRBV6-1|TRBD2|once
TGTGCCAGCAGGCTGACTAGCGGCTACAATGAGCAGTACTTC
CASRLTSGYNEQYF
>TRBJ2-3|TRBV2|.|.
TGTGCCGGCCTACTCACAGATACGCAGTATTTT
CAGLLTDTQYF
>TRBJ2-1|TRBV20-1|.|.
TGCAGTGCTAGAGATCCCAGGGGCAGCTCCTACAATGAGCAGTTCTTC
CSARDPRGSSYNEQFF
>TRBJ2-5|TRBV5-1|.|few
TGCGCCAGCAGTTACGAGGCAGTACAAGAGACCCAGTACTTC
CASSYEAVQETQYF
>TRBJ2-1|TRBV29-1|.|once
TGCAGCGGCTTTGTGGGGCCCCCGGGGTATTACAATGAGCAGTTCTTC
CSGFVGPPGYYNEQFF
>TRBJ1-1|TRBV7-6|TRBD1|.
TGTGCCAGCAGCGAAGGGACAGGGGATGTGAACACTGAAGCTTTCTTT
CASSEGTGDVNTEAFF
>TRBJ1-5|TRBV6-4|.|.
TGTGCCAGCAGTGATTATTCGGTGGCTAGCAATCAGCCCCAGCATTTT
CASSDYSVASNQPQHF
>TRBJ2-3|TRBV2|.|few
TGTGCCAGCAGTGAAGGACACCCAGCGCAGTATTTT
CASSEGHPAQYF